This is a list of T cell receptor beta chains from one sample in a study of T cells in Graves' hyperthyroidism and ophthalmopathy. TCRdb itself ran the multiplex PCR reads through MiXCR, one entry per CDR3 protein. The sample records about 610,000 distinct CDR3 sequences, around 16% being singletons. The sequenced sample consisted of blood. The receptor set was obtained from a middle-aged woman with Graves' ophthalmopathy. The CDR3 runs from the conserved cysteine through the conserved F or W. The D gene is left open where the match is weak. Only part of the rows carry a size: once, few, many, or a class if the clone is expanded.

d_call j_call clone_size v_call cdr3_aa cdr3_nt
. TRBJ1-2 few TRBV9 CASSVEGSPNYGYTF TGTGCCAGCAGCGTAGAAGGTAGTCCTAACTATGGCTACACCTTC
TRBD2 TRBJ2-5 . TRBV2 CASKAGARQETQYF TGTGCCAGCAAAGCGGGAGCGAGACAAGAGACCCAGTACTTC
. TRBJ2-5 many TRBV11-2 CASSSVHASGADWTQYF TGTGCCAGCAGCTCGGTTCATGCTTCAGGGGCGGATTGGACCCAGTACTTC
TRBD2 TRBJ2-7 many TRBV6-1 CASSESGRSGSSYEQYF TGTGCCAGCAGTGAATCGGGTCGGAGCGGGAGCTCCTACGAGCAGTACTTC
. TRBJ2-1 many TRBV11-2 CASSPEGGLFHEQFF TGTGCCAGCAGCCCAGAGGGGGGACTCTTTCATGAGCAGTTCTTC
TRBD2 TRBJ2-5 many TRBV5-1 CASSGVTSGSSVETQYF TGCGCCAGCAGCGGGGTCACTAGCGGGAGTAGCGTTGAGACCCAGTACTTC
. TRBJ1-2 . TRBV6-1 CASRGASWSYTF TGTGCCAGCAGGGGGGCTTCCTGGAGCTACACCTTC
. TRBJ2-4 many TRBV5-1 CASSPGVLAKNIQYF TGCGCCAGCAGCCCGGGGGTCCTAGCCAAAAACATTCAGTACTTC
. TRBJ1-1 many TRBV2 CASSEGDSELTEAFF TGTGCCAGCAGTGAAGGAGACAGTGAGTTAACTGAAGCTTTCTTT
. TRBJ2-1 . TRBV15 CATSRGGGSGYNEQFF TGTGCCACCAGCAGAGGGGGTGGTAGCGGATACAATGAGCAGTTCTTC
. TRBJ1-6 few TRBV2 CASSYYLGQINSPLHF TGTGCCAGCAGTTACTACCTGGGACAAATTAATTCACCCCTCCACTTT
. TRBJ1-1 many TRBV29-1 CSVEVFDSEAFF TGCAGCGTTGAAGTTTTTGACAGTGAAGCTTTCTTT
. TRBJ1-1 many TRBV12-3/TRBV12-4 CASTSALQGTEAFF TGTGCCAGCACCTCGGCCCTCCAGGGCACTGAAGCTTTCTTT
. TRBJ2-7 . TRBV4-1 CASSQGTMGYEQYF TGCGCCAGCAGCCAAGGTACCATGGGATACGAGCAGTACTTC
. TRBJ1-1 many TRBV12-3/TRBV12-4 CASTWDTLNTEAFF TGTGCCAGCACTTGGGACACATTGAACACTGAAGCTTTCTTT
. TRBJ1-5 once TRBV6-1 CASSGIQGLRNQPQHF TGTGCCAGCAGTGGGATCCAGGGATTGCGGAATCAGCCCCAGCATTTT
. TRBJ1-4 few TRBV11-1 CASSARLNRVEKLFF TGTGCCAGCAGCGCTCGACTGAACCGCGTAGAAAAACTGTTTTTT
TRBD2 TRBJ2-1 many TRBV20-1 CSARETLGLAGGANEQFF TGCAGTGCTAGAGAGACGTTGGGACTAGCGGGAGGAGCGAATGAGCAGTTCTTC
TRBD1 TRBJ1-5 many TRBV6-6 CASSYSDRGEQHF TGTGCCAGCAGTTACTCCGACAGGGGTGAACAGCATTTT
TRBD2 TRBJ2-3 many TRBV7-9 CASSSPLAGGTDTQYF TGTGCCAGCAGCTCGCCTCTAGCGGGGGGCACAGATACGCAGTATTTT
. TRBJ1-6 . TRBV20-1 CSAREVQGGPLHF TGCAGTGCTAGAGAAGTGCAGGGTGGCCCCCTCCACTTT
. TRBJ2-3 few TRBV9 CASSVAQGGVDTQYF TGTGCCAGCAGCGTAGCCCAGGGGGGGGTAGATACGCAGTATTTT
. TRBJ2-7 many TRBV28 CASSQNSYEQYF TGTGCCAGCAGCCAGAACTCCTACGAGCAGTACTTC
. TRBJ2-3 many TRBV7-2 CASSLAKTDTQYF TGTGCCAGCAGCTTGGCCAAAACAGATACGCAGTATTTT
. TRBJ2-2 many TRBV2 CASRGGPEANTGELFF TGTGCCAGCAGGGGGGGCCCGGAAGCGAACACCGGGGAGCTGTTTTTT
. TRBJ1-4 . TRBV20-1 CSAPTGPTNEKLFF TGCAGTGCCCCGACAGGCCCAACTAATGAAAAACTGTTTTTT
TRBD1 TRBJ1-2 . TRBV12-3/TRBV12-4 CASSDLTGLGYTF TGTGCCAGCAGTGACTTGACAGGGCTTGGCTACACCTTC
. TRBJ1-4 many TRBV2 CASTGKGSEKLFF TGTGCCAGCACCGGAAAGGGAAGTGAAAAACTGTTTTTT
. TRBJ1-2 . TRBV7-9 CASSLSAGSTGSYGYTF TGTGCCAGCAGCTTATCGGCAGGCAGCACGGGCAGCTATGGCTACACCTTC